This TCR beta chain was found in a study of OX40 agonist ivuxolimab in advanced cancers. TCRdb's table, derived via immunoSEQ multiplex PCR, lists solely in-frame clones and lacks some. The table shows some 19,000 clones, with around 70% occurring only once. The CDR3 totals 14 residues. Germline CDR1 is SQVTM and CDR2 is ANQGSEA. The J segment lost 7 bases and the V segment lost 6 bases, leaving 11 bases of the junction unmatched. The source was CD4+ or CD8+ T cells sorted from blood, collected in a trial of the OX40 agonist ivuxolimab. This clonotype originated in an adult with an advanced solid tumor such as melanoma, head and neck, liver or kidney cancer. V gene TRBV29-1 combines with J gene TRBJ1-2, with 10 bases aligning to TRBD1. CDR3 DNA sequence: TGCAGCGTACAAGGGACAGGGGTGTATGGTGGCTACACCTTC. It is translated as CSVQGTGVYGGYTF.